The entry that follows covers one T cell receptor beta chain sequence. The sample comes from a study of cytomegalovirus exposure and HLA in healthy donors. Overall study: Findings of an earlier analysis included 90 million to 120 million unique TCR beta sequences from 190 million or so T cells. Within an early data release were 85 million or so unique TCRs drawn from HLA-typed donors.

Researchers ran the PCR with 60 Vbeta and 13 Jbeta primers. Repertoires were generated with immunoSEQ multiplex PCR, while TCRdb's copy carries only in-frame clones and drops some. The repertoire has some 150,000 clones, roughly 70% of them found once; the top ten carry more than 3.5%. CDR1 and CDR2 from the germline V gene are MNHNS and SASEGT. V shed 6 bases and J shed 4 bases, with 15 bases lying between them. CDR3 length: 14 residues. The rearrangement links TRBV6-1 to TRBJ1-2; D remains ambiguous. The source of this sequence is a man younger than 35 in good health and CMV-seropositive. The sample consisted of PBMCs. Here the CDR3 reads CASRRRSGPYGYTF. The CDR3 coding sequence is TGTGCCAGCAGGAGACGATCGGGTCCCTATGGCTACACCTTC.